This T cell receptor (beta chain) was recovered during a study of T cell repertoires in cytomegalovirus infection. At least ten counts were recorded for this clonotype. Antigen specificity is unknown. Each CDR3 protein gets one entry after TCRdb re-called the reads with MiXCR. The sample holds some 500,000 distinct CDR3 sequences, 35% to 50% seen once. V was trimmed by 1 base and J by 2 bases, leaving 15 bases between them. The CDR3 sequence is 16 residues long. Germline V gives CDR1 SGHTA, CDR2 FQGNSA. The material was cultured PBMCs, obtained from culture after CMV antigen stimulation. The clonotype was recovered from a human donor in good health (CMV status not recorded). Some clones in this sample may be carry-over from other donors' samples. The chain is built from TRBV7-2 and TRBJ2-7; D assignment may be TRBD1 or TRBD2 (5 bases each). The CDR3 coding sequence is TGTGCCAGCAGCTTAGTCGCTTCTCGGGGCCCCTACGAGCAGTACTTC. This gives the protein CASSLVASRGPYEQYF. Full variable domain (outside the CDR3, taken from reference TRBV7-2 and TRBJ2-7): GAGVSQSPSNKVTEKGKDVELRCDPISGHTALYWYRQSLGQGLEFLIYFQGNSAPDKSGLPSDRFSAERTGGSVSTLTIQRTQQEDSAVYLCASSLVASRGPYEQYFGPGTRLTVT.